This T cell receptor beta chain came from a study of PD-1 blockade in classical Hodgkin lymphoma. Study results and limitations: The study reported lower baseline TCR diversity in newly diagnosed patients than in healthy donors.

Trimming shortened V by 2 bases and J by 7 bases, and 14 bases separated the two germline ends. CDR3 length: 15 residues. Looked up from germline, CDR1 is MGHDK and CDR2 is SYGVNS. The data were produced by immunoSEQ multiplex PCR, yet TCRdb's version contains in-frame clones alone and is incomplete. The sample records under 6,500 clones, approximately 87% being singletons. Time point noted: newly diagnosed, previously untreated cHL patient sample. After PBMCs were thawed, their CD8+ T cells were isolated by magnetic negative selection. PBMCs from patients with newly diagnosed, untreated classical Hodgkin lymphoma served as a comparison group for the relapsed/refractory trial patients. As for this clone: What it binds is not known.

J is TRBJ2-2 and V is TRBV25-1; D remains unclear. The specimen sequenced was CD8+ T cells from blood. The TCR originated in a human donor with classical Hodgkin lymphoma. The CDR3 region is CASSESRSGSGELFF. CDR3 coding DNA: TGTGCCAGCAGTGAAAGCCGGTCGGGTAGCGGGGAGCTGTTTTTT.